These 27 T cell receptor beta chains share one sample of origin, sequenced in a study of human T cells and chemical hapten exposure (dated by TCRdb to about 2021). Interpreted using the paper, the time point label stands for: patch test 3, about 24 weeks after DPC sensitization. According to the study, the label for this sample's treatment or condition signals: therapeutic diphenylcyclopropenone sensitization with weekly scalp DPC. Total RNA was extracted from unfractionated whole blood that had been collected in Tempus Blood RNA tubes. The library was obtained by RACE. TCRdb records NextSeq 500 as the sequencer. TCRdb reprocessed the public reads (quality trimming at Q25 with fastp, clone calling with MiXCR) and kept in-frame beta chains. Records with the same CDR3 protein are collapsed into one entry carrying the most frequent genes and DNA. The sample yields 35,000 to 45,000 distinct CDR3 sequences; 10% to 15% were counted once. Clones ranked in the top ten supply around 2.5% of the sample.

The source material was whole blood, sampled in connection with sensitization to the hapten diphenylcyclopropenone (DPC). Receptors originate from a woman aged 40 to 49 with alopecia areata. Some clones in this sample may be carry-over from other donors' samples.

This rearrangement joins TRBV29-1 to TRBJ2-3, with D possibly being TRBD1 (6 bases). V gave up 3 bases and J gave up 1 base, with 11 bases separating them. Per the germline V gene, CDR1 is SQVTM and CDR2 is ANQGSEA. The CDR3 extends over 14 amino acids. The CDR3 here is CSVDGAGGTDTQYF. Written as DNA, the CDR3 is TGCAGCGTTGACGGGGCAGGGGGCACAGATACGCAGTATTTT.

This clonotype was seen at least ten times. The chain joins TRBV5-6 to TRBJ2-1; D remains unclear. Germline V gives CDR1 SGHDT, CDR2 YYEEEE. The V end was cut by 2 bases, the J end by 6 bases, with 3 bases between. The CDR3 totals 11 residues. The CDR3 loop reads CASSLGNEQFF. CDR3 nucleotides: TGTGCCAGCAGCTTAGGCAATGAGCAGTTCTTC.

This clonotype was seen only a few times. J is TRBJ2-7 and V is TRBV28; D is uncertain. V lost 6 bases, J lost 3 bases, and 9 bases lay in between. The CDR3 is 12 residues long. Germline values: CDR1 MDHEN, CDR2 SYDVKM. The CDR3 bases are TGTGCCAGCAGAGTCAGCAACTACGAGCAGTACTTC. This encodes CASRVSNYEQYF.

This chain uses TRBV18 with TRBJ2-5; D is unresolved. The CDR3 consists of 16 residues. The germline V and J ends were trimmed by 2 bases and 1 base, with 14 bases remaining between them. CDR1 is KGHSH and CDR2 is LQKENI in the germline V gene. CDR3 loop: CASSPLEGAGQETQYF. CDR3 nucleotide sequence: TGTGCCAGCTCACCATTGGAAGGCGCCGGCCAAGAGACCCAGTACTTC.

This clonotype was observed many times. The CDR3 sequence: CSVQAVNIQYF. The CDR3 DNA reads TGCAGCGTTCAGGCAGTAAACATTCAGTACTTC. The chain carries TRBV29-1 and TRBJ2-4; D ambiguous. The V end was cut by 5 bases, the J end by 6 bases, with 8 bases between. The CDR3 is 11 amino acids. Germline V gene sequence: CDR1 SQVTM, CDR2 ANQGSEA.

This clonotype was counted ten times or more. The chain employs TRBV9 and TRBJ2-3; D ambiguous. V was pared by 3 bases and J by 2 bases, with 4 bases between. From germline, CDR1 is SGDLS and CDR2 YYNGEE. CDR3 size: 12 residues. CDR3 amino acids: CASSAFTDTQYF. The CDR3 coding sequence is TGTGCCAGCAGCGCGTTCACAGATACGCAGTATTTT.

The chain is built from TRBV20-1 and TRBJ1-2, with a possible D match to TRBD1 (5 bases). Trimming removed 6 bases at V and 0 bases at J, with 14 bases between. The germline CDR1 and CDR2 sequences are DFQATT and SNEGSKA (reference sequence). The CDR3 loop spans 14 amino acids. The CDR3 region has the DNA TGCAGTGCCACCCCCGGGGGGGCTAACTATGGCTACACCTTC. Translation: CSATPGGANYGYTF.

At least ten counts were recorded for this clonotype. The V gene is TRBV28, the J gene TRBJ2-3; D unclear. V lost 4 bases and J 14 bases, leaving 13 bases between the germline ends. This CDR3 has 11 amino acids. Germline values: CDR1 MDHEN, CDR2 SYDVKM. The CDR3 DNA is TGTGCCAGCAGTTCGCGCGACCGAGTGTATTTT. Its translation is CASSSRDRVYF.

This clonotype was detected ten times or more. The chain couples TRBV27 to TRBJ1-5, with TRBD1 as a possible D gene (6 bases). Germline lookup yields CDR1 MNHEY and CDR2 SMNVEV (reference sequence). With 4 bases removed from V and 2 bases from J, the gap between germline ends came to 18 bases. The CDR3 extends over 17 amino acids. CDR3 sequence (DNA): TGTGCCAGCAGTTATACGTTTCCGGGGGCGGGCAATCAGCCCCAGCATTTT. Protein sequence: CASSYTFPGAGNQPQHF.

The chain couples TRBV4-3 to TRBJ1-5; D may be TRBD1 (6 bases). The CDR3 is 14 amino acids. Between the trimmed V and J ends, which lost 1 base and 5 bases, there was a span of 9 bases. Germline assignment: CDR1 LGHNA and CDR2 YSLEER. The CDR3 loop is CASSQGDRYQPQHF. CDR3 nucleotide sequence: TGCGCCAGCAGCCAAGGAGACAGGTATCAGCCCCAGCATTTT.

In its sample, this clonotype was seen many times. This CDR3 reads CASSRLEGTSYEQYF. The CDR3 DNA reads as TGTGCCAGCAGCCGCCTTGAGGGGACTTCCTACGAGCAGTACTTC. V and J are TRBV9 and TRBJ2-7, with D perhaps TRBD2 (6 bases). The CDR3 sequence is 15 residues long. Trimming left V 4 bases short and J 1 base short, with 15 bases between. Germline V lookup: CDR1 SGDLS, CDR2 YYNGEE.

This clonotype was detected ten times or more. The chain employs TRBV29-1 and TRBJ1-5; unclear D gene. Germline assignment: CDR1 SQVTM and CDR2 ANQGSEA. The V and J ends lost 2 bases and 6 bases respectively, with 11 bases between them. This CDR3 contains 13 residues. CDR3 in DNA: TGCAGCGTTGAACCCCAGGTTGGTCAGCCCCAGCATTTT. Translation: CSVEPQVGQPQHF.

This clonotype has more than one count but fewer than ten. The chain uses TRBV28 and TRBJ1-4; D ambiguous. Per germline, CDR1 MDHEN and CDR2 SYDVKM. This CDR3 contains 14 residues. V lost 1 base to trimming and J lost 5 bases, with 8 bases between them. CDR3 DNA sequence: TGTGCCAGCAGTTTATACCCAGGCAATGAAAAACTGTTTTTT. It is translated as CASSLYPGNEKLFF.

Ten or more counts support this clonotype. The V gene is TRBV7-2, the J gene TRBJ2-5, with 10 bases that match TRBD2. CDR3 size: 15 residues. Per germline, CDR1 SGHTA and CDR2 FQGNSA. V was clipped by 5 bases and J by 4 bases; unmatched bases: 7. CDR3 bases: TGTGCCAGCAGCCCAGAGCGGGGGGGAAGAGAGACCCAGTACTTC. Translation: CASSPERGGRETQYF.

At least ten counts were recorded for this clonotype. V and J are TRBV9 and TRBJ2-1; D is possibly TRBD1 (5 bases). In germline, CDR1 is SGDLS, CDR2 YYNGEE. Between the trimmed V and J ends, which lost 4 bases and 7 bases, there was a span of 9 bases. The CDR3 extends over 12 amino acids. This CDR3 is CASSPQANEQFF. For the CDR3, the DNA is TGTGCCAGCAGCCCACAGGCTAATGAGCAGTTCTTC.

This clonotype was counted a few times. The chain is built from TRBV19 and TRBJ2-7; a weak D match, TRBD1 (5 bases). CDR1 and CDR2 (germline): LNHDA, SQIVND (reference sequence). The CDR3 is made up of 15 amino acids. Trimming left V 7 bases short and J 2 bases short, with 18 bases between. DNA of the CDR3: TGTGCCAGTACTGAGACACTGACAGATACCTACGAGCAGTACTTC. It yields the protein CASTETLTDTYEQYF.

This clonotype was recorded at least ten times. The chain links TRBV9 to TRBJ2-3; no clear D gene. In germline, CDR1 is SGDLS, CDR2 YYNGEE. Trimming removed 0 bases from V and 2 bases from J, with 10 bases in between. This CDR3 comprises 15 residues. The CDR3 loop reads CASSVGRSLTDTQYF. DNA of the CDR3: TGTGCCAGCAGCGTAGGACGTAGCCTCACAGATACGCAGTATTTT.

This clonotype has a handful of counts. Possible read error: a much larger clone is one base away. The CDR3 nucleotides read TGTGCCAGCAGTTCCGACTATGGCTACACCTTC. It is translated as CASSSDYGYTF. The chain has TRBV28 and TRBJ1-2; D unresolved. Germline assignment: CDR1 MDHEN and CDR2 SYDVKM. CDR3 length equals 11 residues. Trimming removed 4 bases at V and 3 bases at J, with 3 bases between.

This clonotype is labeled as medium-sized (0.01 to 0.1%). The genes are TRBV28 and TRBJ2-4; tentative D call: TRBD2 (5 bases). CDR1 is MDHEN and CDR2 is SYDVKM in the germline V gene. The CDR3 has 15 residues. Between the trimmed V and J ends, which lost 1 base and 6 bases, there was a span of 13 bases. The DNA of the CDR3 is TGTGCCAGCAGTTTATTGGGTAGCGAGGTAAACATTCAGTACTTC. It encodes CASSLLGSEVNIQYF. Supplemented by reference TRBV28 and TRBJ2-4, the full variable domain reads DVKVTQSSRYLVKRTGEKVFLECVQDMDHENMFWYRQDPGLGLRLIYFSYDVKMKEKGDIPEGYSVSREKKERFSLILESASTNQTSMYLCASSLLGSEVNIQYFGAGTRLSVL.

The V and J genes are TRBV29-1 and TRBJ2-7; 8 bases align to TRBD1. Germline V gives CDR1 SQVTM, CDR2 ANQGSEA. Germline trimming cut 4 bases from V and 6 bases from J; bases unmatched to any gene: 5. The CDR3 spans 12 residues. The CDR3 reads CSVVGTGGEQYF. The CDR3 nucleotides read TGCAGCGTTGTGGGGACAGGAGGCGAGCAGTACTTC.

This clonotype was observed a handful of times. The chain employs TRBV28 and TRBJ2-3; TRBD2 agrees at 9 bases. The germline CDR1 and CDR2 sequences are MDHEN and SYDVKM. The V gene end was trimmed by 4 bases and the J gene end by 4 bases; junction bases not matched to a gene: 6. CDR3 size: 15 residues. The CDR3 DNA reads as TGTGCCAGCAGTTCCGGCGGGGGGGTCGCAGATACGCAGTATTTT. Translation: CASSSGGGVADTQYF.

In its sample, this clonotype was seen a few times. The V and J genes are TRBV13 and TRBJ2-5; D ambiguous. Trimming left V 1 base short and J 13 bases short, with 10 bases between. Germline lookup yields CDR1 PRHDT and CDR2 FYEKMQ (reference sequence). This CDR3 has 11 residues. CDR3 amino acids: CASSLASSLYF. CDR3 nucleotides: TGTGCCAGCAGCTTAGCGTCGAGTCTGTACTTC.

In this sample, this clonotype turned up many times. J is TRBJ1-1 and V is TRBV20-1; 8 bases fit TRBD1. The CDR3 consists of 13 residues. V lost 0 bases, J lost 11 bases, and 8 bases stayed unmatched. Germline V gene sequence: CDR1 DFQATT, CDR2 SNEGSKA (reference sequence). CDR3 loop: CSARDPTGAAAFF. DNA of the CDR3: TGCAGTGCTAGAGACCCGACAGGGGCGGCGGCTTTCTTT.

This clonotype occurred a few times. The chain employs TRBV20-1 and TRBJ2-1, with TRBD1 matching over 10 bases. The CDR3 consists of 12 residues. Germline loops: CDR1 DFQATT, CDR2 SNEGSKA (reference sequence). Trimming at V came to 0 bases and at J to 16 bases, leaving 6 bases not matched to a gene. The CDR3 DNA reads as TGCAGTGCTAGAGATCCGGGACAGGGGACTTTCTTC. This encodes CSARDPGQGTFF.

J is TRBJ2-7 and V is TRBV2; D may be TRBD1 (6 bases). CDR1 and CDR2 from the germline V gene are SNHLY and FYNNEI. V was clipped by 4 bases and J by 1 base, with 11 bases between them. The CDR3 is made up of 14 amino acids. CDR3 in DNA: TGTGCCAGCAGTGGCGCCGGGACATCCTACGAGCAGTACTTC. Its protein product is CASSGAGTSYEQYF.

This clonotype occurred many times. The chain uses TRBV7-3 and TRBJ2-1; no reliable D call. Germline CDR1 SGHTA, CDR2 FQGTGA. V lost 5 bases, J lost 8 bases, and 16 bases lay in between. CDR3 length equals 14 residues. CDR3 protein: CASSLLSQTHEQFF. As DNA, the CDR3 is TGTGCCAGCAGCCTCTTATCCCAGACACATGAGCAGTTCTTC.

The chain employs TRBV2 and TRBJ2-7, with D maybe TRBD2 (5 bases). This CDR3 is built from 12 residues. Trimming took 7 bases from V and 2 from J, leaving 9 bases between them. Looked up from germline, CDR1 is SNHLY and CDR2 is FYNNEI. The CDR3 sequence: CASTWEPYEQYF. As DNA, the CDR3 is TGTGCCAGCACCTGGGAGCCCTACGAGCAGTACTTC.